The 11 T cell receptor beta chains below come from one sample, sequenced in a study of T and B cells in COVID-19 patients. BIOMED2 TRB-A/B primer pools were used in multiplex TRB PCR. MiXCR, run by TCRdb on the multiplex PCR reads, gives a single entry per CDR3 protein. The sample records 4,500 to 5,500 distinct CDR3 sequences, just under 20% being singletons. From blood, about 230-500 ng of genomic DNA served as TRB template. The sequenced material came from blood. The receptors were sampled from a human donor who had recovered from COVID-19.

This clonotype has only a few counts. This chain uses TRBV24-1 with TRBJ1-2; possibly TRBD1 for D (5 bases). The CDR3 covers 14 residues. Germline CDR1 KGHDR, CDR2 SFDVKD. Trimming stripped 4 bases from V and 1 base from J, with 9 bases between. CDR3 residues: CATSDPTVNYGYTF. The CDR3 DNA reads as TGTGCCACCAGTGACCCGACAGTTAACTATGGCTACACCTTC.

This clonotype was detected ten times or more. The CDR3 bases are TGTGCCAGCAGCCTCTTGGACAGGGAACCAGATACGCAGTATTTT. The encoded protein is CASSLLDREPDTQYF. The chain is built from TRBV4-2 and TRBJ2-3; TRBD1 agrees at 8 bases. Germline CDR1 LGHNA, CDR2 YNFKEQ. Trimming at V came to 4 bases and at J to 4 bases, leaving 7 bases not matched to a gene. The CDR3 consists of 15 residues.

This chain connects TRBV7-2 to TRBJ2-2; maybe TRBD2 (6 bases). Germline V lookup: CDR1 SGHTA, CDR2 FQGNSA. Trimming removed 5 bases from V and 4 bases from J, with 14 bases in between. CDR3 size: 15 residues. The CDR3 DNA reads as TGTGCCAGCAGCCCACGGACTATCCTCACCGGGGAGCTGTTTTTT. Translated: CASSPRTILTGELFF.

The gene calls are TRBV2 and TRBJ2-5; 9 bases fit TRBD1. The germline gives CDR1 SNHLY, CDR2 FYNNEI. The V segment lost 8 bases and the J segment 5 bases; nucleotides outside the gene matches: 6. The CDR3 has 13 amino acids. Here the CDR3 DNA reads TGTGCCAGCCGGGTAGGACAGGGGGAGACCCAGTACTTC. Protein: CASRVGQGETQYF.

This clonotype is medium-sized. V gene TRBV30 combines with J gene TRBJ1-2, with unresolved D. V was trimmed by 1 base and J by 7 bases, leaving 10 bases between them. In germline, CDR1 is GTSNPN, CDR2 SVGIG (reference sequence). The CDR3 is 12 residues long. The DNA for the CDR3 is TGTGCCTGGAGTGCCTCAGGTCGTGGCTACACCTTC. Protein product: CAWSASGRGYTF.

This clonotype is termed medium-sized. The chain links TRBV19 to TRBJ1-5; D remains unclear. V lost 1 base and J lost 5, with 6 bases in between. The CDR3 loop spans 13 amino acids. Looked up from germline, CDR1 is LNHDA and CDR2 is SQIVND (reference sequence). In nucleotides, the CDR3 is TGTGCCAGTAGTATAGGCAGAGATCAGCCCCAGCATTTT. Translation gives CASSIGRDQPQHF.

This clonotype was recorded once. The V call is TRBV29-1, the J call TRBJ2-2; TRBD1 matches 12 bases. Germline V gene sequence: CDR1 SQVTM, CDR2 ANQGSEA. The J segment lost 1 base and the V segment lost 4 bases, leaving 13 bases of the junction unmatched. This CDR3 is 19 amino acids long. CDR3: CSVVGVGQGAGWNTGELFF. The CDR3, as DNA: TGCAGCGTTGTGGGGGTGGGACAGGGGGCGGGATGGAACACCGGGGAGCTGTTTTTT.

This clonotype was counted a few times. The chain uses TRBV6-2 or TRBV6-3 and TRBJ1-1, with D maybe TRBD1 (6 bases). This CDR3 is 17 amino acids long. With 0 bases removed from V and 1 base from J, the gap between germline ends came to 15 bases. In germline, CDR1 is MNHEY, CDR2 SVGEGT. CDR3 DNA sequence: TGTGCCAGCAGTTACTCGGGGGGCGTGGGGAGGAACACTGAAGCTTTCTTT. Translation gives CASSYSGGVGRNTEAFF.

This chain links TRBV20-1 with TRBJ2-5; 7 bases are a match to TRBD1. CDR1 is DFQATT, CDR2 SNEGSKA, per germline (reference sequence). Germline trimming cut 2 bases from V and 2 bases from J; bases unmatched to any gene: 5. The length of the CDR3 is 14 residues. The DNA of the CDR3 is TGCAGTGCTAGACCCCGGACAGGACAAGAGACCCAGTACTTC. Protein: CSARPRTGQETQYF.

This clonotype was observed many times. The rearrangement links TRBV7-9 to TRBJ2-1; 7 positions match TRBD1. This CDR3 is built from 14 residues. The germline gives CDR1 SEHNR, CDR2 FQNEAQ (reference sequence). V shed 4 bases and J 10 bases; nucleotides not matched to a gene: 10. CDR3 region: CASSYGTAQREQFF. Here the CDR3 DNA reads TGTGCCAGCAGCTACGGGACAGCACAGAGAGAGCAGTTCTTC.

This clonotype was seen only a few times. V and J are TRBV10-1 and TRBJ1-2; 7 bases match TRBD1. The CDR3 contains 14 residues. Germline CDR1 is WNHNN and CDR2 is SYGVQD (reference sequence). The V and J ends lost 5 bases and 4 bases, in that order; junction bases with no gene match: 7. CDR3 sequence: CASSFSGTVYGYTF. CDR3 bases: TGCGCCAGCAGTTTTTCCGGGACAGTCTATGGCTACACCTTC.